These 9 T cell receptor beta chains share one sample of origin, sequenced in a study of CD8 T cells in ankylosing spondylitis. TCRdb re-analysed the 5' RACE reads in MiXCR, keeping a single row per CDR3 protein. The sample has around 300,000 distinct CDR3 sequences; more than 20% are singletons. Sample: blood, either unsorted or a sorted T cell fraction (not recorded which). All receptors derive from a female donor with ankylosing spondylitis or in good health (not recorded which).

The V call is TRBV5-1, the J call TRBJ1-1, with 9 positions matching TRBD1. Per germline, CDR1 SGHRS and CDR2 YFSETQ. V lost 4 bases, J lost 1 base, and 2 bases stayed unmatched. The CDR3 extends over 14 amino acids. The CDR3 loop is CASSGGQGNTEAFF. The CDR3 bases are TGCGCCAGCAGCGGGGGACAGGGGAACACTGAAGCTTTCTTT.

The chain carries TRBV5-1 and TRBJ2-5; 11 bases map to TRBD2. With 0 bases clipped from V and 5 bases from J, the junction kept 3 bases outside the gene matches. Germline CDR1 SGHRS, CDR2 YFSETQ. The CDR3 consists of 15 residues. DNA of the CDR3: TGCGCCAGCAGCTTGGACGCTAGCGGGAGGGAGACCCAGTACTTC. Amino acids: CASSLDASGRETQYF. The full variable domain, its missing parts supplied by reference TRBV5-1 and TRBJ2-5, is KAGVTQTPRYLIKTRGQQVTLSCSPISGHRSVSWYQQTPGQGLQFLFEYFSETQRNKGNFPGRFSGRQFSNSRSEMNVSTLELGDSALYLCASSLDASGRETQYFGPGTRLLVL.

In its sample, this clonotype was seen a few times. This chain connects TRBV20-1 to TRBJ1-2, with 8 bases lining up with TRBD1. V was pared by 2 bases and J by 8 bases, with 7 bases of the junction left unmatched. In germline, CDR1 is DFQATT, CDR2 SNEGSKA (reference sequence). This CDR3 is 13 amino acids long. The CDR3 loop is CSARWTGTVGYTF. CDR3 bases: TGCAGTGCTAGATGGACAGGGACAGTCGGCTACACCTTC.

This chain uses TRBV20-1 with TRBJ2-7; D is uncertain. The germline V and J ends were trimmed by 5 bases and 6 bases, with 11 bases remaining between them. The CDR3 spans 11 residues. Germline loops: CDR1 DFQATT, CDR2 SNEGSKA (reference sequence). CDR3 bases: TGCAGTGCTGGAACCTCTTCCGAGCAGTACTTC. It encodes CSAGTSSEQYF.

The chain carries TRBV6-2 or TRBV6-3 and TRBJ1-5; a possible D gene is TRBD1 (5 bases). The CDR3 is 13 amino acids. Between the trimmed V and J ends, which lost 5 bases and 9 bases, there was a span of 14 bases. CDR1 is MNHEY and CDR2 is SVGEGT in the germline V gene. The CDR3 region has the DNA TGTGCCAGCAGTGCCGACAGTCTTGGGCCCCAGCATTTT. The encoded protein is CASSADSLGPQHF.

This clonotype was recorded a few times. The V gene is TRBV20-1, the J gene TRBJ2-7; D unclear. CDR1 is DFQATT, CDR2 SNEGSKA, per germline (reference sequence). The ends were cut back, 6 bases at V and 5 bases at J, with 23 bases in the middle. The CDR3 covers 15 residues. In DNA form, the CDR3 reads TGCAGTGCCGCTACTGCCGCTTCGGGTGGAAACGAGCAGTACTTC. Protein sequence: CSAATAASGGNEQYF.

The V and J genes are TRBV27 and TRBJ2-1, with D hard to call. Trimming took 3 bases from V and 6 from J, leaving 15 bases between them. Germline V lookup: CDR1 MNHEY, CDR2 SMNVEV (reference sequence). The CDR3 is 15 residues long. The CDR3 protein is CASSLGPILANEQFF. The DNA of the CDR3 is TGTGCCAGCAGTTTGGGTCCCATATTGGCCAATGAGCAGTTCTTC.

The table lists this clonotype with a few counts. This chain links TRBV20-1 with TRBJ2-1; 13 bases are shared with TRBD2. The V segment lost 6 bases and the J segment 9 bases; nucleotides outside the gene matches: 17. The CDR3 extends over 17 amino acids. Germline V gene lookup returns CDR1 DFQATT and CDR2 SNEGSKA (reference sequence). The CDR3, as DNA: TGCAGTGCCCGAAGGGGACTAGCGGGAAGAATCCGCGGTGAGCAGTTCTTC. This encodes CSARRGLAGRIRGEQFF.

The J gene is TRBJ1-2, the V gene TRBV19; possible D gene TRBD1, 5 bases. Trimming left V 4 bases short and J 7 bases short, with 19 bases between. This CDR3 is 15 amino acids long. CDR1 and CDR2 (germline): LNHDA, SQIVND (reference sequence). For the CDR3, the DNA is TGTGCCAGTAGTACAAGACAGACATCTACCGTTGGCTACACCTTC. Encoded protein: CASSTRQTSTVGYTF.